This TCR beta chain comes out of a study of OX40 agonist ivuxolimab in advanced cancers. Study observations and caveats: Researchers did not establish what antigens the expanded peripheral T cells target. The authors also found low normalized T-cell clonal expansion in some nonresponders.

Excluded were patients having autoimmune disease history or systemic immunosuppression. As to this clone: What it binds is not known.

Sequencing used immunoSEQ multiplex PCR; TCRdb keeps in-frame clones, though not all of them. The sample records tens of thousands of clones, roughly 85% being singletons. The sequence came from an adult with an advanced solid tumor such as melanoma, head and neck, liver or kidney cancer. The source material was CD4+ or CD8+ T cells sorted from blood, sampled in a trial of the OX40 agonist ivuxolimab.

The CDR3 nucleotides are TGCGCCAGCAGCCATGACAGGACAACTAATGAAAAACTGTTTTTT. This translates into CASSHDRTTNEKLFF. The chain employs TRBV4-1 and TRBJ1-4, with D perhaps TRBD1 (6 bases). Trimming removed 3 bases from V and 0 bases from J, with 8 bases in between. CDR3 size: 15 residues. Germline V gene sequence: CDR1 MGHRA, CDR2 YSYEKL.